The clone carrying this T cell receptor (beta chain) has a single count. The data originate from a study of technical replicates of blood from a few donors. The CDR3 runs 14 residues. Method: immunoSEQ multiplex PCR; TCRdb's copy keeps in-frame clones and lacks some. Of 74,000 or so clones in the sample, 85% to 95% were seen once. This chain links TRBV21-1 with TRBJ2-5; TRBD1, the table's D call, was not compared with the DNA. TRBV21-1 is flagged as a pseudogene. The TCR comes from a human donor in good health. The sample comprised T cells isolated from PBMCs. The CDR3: CASWNRGLQETQYF. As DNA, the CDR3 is TGTGCCAGCTGGAACAGGGGGTTACAAGAGACCCAGTACTTC.